The TCR beta chain under discussion was sequenced for a study of T-cell reconstitution after alpha-beta-depleted transplantation in children. During its preparation, the TCRbeta library received unique molecular identifiers. TCRdb recomputed calls from the PCR reads with MiXCR, one row per CDR3 protein. This sample has approximately 350,000 distinct CDR3 sequences, with 15% to 20% found just once. This clonotype was recorded at least ten times. CDR1 and CDR2 (germline): SQVTM, ANQGSEA. CDR3 length: 12 amino acids. Trimming cost V 6 bases and J 12 bases; bases outside gene matches: 11. Sequencing was performed on PBMCs, mostly from graft donor cells, taken 360 days after TCRalphabeta/CD19-depleted stem cell transplant. The chain is built from TRBV29-1 and TRBJ1-2; 9 bases fit TRBD1. The sequence came from a male patient aged 2 to 9 who had a stem cell transplant for acute lymphoblastic leukemia, so the T cells may come from the graft donor. This CDR3 reads CSVIEWTGVNTF. For the CDR3, the DNA is TGCAGCGTCATAGAATGGACAGGGGTGAACACCTTC.